This T cell receptor (beta chain) derives from a study of T cell clonotyping in hematopoietic cell transplantation. V was cut by 0 bases and J by 4 bases, with 7 bases left in between. CDR3 length equals 13 residues. The germline gives CDR1 LGHNA, CDR2 YSLEER. Sequencing was performed with immunoSEQ multiplex PCR; in TCRdb, only in-frame clones are kept and a portion is missing. This table holds 60,000 to 75,000 clones, over 90% found once. Broader study findings: Cells were unsorted, so CD4 and CD8 contributions were not separated. Pathologically expanded recipient clonotypes increased progressively from day 30 to day 180 as diversity fell.

To note about this clone: Its specificity is unknown.

The chain recombines TRBV4-3 with TRBJ2-7; D unclear. This clonotype originated in a man aged 45-60 years in good health. Some clones in this sample may be carry-over from other donors' samples. Sequenced: peripheral blood mononuclear cells. The CDR3 sequence: CASSQETSYEQYF. In nucleotides, the CDR3 is TGCGCCAGCAGCCAAGAAACCAGTTACGAGCAGTACTTC.